This T cell receptor (beta chain) is drawn from a study of cytomegalovirus exposure and HLA in healthy donors listed by TCRdb under 2017. Concerning the study at large: According to an earlier analysis of 450 to 650 of the donors, roughly 180 million T cells yielded 90 million to 130 million unique TCR beta sequences and about 300 Gb of sequence data. The genetic ancestry cluster associated with self-reported Caucasian donors included over 65% of the roughly 400 genotyped donors. Because of strong linkage in the cohort, roughly five DR-DQ haplotypes were treated as single units for association and clustering. An earlier analysis of approximately 500 of the donors applied high-throughput TCR beta sequencing to assess whether each TCR beta V gene segment acted as functional or pseudogenic. Typing coverage differed by locus: A, B, C, DRB1 and DQB1 were typed in about 629-640 donors, DQA1 in about 510, DPA1 in some 610, and DPB1 in just under 480. High-throughput TCR immunosequencing, statistical association of individual TCRs with disease status, and machine learning were combined to predict cytomegalovirus infection status. An early release that covered about 600 HLA-typed donors contained about 300 gigabases of sequencing data and 65 million to 100 million unique TCR sequences. Using immunosequencing, the study profiled T cell repertoires from 640 or so subjects and related those repertoires to cytomegalovirus serostatus. HLA typing covered class I and class II loci at four-digit resolution. A later genetic analysis used genome-wide SNP genotypes for about 60% of the roughly 670 donors, treating that subset as a discovery cohort. Every discovery cohort repertoire had been produced on one sequencing platform. Donor age, sex, ethnicity and CMV serostatus were compiled together with the repertoire data. To study patterns of TCR occurrence, a later analysis re-analyzed previously published TCR beta repertoires from 550 to 800 donors and added high-resolution HLA genotyping. Along with the roughly 610-subject first cohort, a separate validation cohort of over a hundred different subjects was used. The study aimed to test whether signatures of past pathogen exposure could be identified by cataloging public T cell receptors. In the later analysis, no new phenotypic data were used to find candidate immune exposures; instead, reliance was placed on TCR beta sequences and their occurrence across donors. Among about 410 genotyped donors of the cohort, an average of around 220,000 unique TCR beta nucleotide sequences was sequenced per donor, of which roughly 17% were non-productive. What the work shows at the level of the full study, not this receptor alone: It was suggested by the authors that the approach could potentially be generalized to other disease states and immunological phenotypes. A later analysis reported that several top co-occurrence clusters appeared linked to parvovirus B19, influenza, CMV and Epstein-Barr virus. For the cohort, immune exposure information was limited to CMV serostatus. The study listed approximately 150 TCR beta chains as associated with cytomegalovirus. Correlated functional status among segregating V segments might reflect linkage disequilibrium, but an unknown experimental factor could not be ruled out. A further reported finding was that TCR beta sequences accurately predicted the HLA-A and HLA-B alleles for most subjects in the first cohort. In a later analysis, HLA-associated TCR beta chains showed more clonal expansion and lower generation probabilities than non-associated chains that were equally common. A later analysis found that TCR association rates varied across HLA loci, with DRB1 alleles showing the most associated TCRs and HLA-C alleles the fewest. Specific HLA alleles were associated with more than 15,000 TCR beta sequences at a false discovery rate of 0.05 in a later analysis. A cluster of highly shared sequence variants was judged likely to be a technical artifact of the sequencing pipeline. In a later genetic analysis, fewer N-insertions in productive TCRs were reported among donors in an Asian-associated ancestry cluster than the roughly 700-donor mean. In this cohort, only TCR beta chains were sequenced, and detectable features were limited by the absence of alpha or paired-chain data. HLA typing was unavailable for some donors at each locus, so association tests used only the typed subset. Roughly uniform sequencing depth across donors was assumed in presence/absence analyses, although this assumption may not hold. Because the 87-base-pair reads could not distinguish some IMGT-functional V segments, including TRBV6-2 and TRBV6-3, those segments were excluded. Broadly in line with IMGT annotations, most TCR beta V segments showed up in productive rearrangements about 87% or about 30% of the time in an earlier analysis of some 590 of the donors. In vitro tests confirmed that three of the cytomegalovirus-associated TCR beta chains recognize cytomegalovirus antigens. The earlier analysis of about 600 of the donors excluded about 16 rarely observed V segments, including chromosome 9 orphons, because counts were too low. The classifier was reported to diagnose cytomegalovirus status with high specificity and sensitivity in both the original cohort and the validation cohort. According to a later analysis, most CMV-associated TCR beta chains appeared to be HLA-restricted, and the HLA associations seemed to be driven largely by CMV exposure. While some public TCRs were present in many individuals, most TCR sequences turned up only very rarely across donors. When HLA alleles, especially DR and DQ, strongly co-occurred, TCR associations were difficult to assign to individual alleles. An association between a missense DCLRE1C variant and V-gene and J-gene trimming of TCR beta chains was found in a later genetic analysis and replicated in an independent cohort.

The cohort was made up of around 720 healthy bone marrow donors. Cohort members were all nominally healthy when sampled, although unrecorded immune exposures were likely present. The donor was CMV seronegative and was included in the group of about 400 seronegative cohort members. Each donor provided a peripheral blood sample, and peripheral blood mononuclear cells were used for TCR beta sequencing. Genomic DNA was extracted from the blood cell samples with the Qiagen DNeasy Blood Extraction Kit. About this clone: The antigen it recognizes is unknown. Base qualities are missing; no much larger clone stands one base away.

The library was obtained by the immunoSEQ multiplex PCR assay. For the multiplex PCR, a mixture combining 60 forward primers for TCR Vbeta segments and 13 reverse primers for TCR Jbeta segments was used. Amplification of the CDR3 region of rearranged TCR beta genes was performed with a multiplex PCR assay on genomic DNA. The amplified TCR beta libraries were sequenced on the Illumina HiSeq System as 87-base-pair reads. The study's processing was this. Across the 666 repertoires, a later analysis counted 60 million to 90 million unique TCR beta chains, around 11 million of which were shared by at least two donors. A nearest-neighbor algorithm error-corrected the raw reads and collapsed the reads into unique sequences, merging closely related sequences to remove PCR and sequencing errors. CDR3 sequences were aligned to IMGT reference sequences to assign V, D and J gene segments. Each retained sequence needed at least a six-nucleotide match to both a V gene segment and a J gene segment. A rearrangement counted as productive if the CDR3 had no stop codons and remained in frame with V and J, and every other rearrangement counted as non-productive. Following IMGT convention, CDR3 was defined as the stretch from the second conserved V-encoded cysteine to the conserved J-encoded phenylalanine. In an earlier analysis of approximately 590 of the donors, sequences lacking an unambiguous match to a single V gene segment were excluded. An earlier analysis of fewer than 750 of the donors called V segments functional above 56.7% productive rearrangements and segregating when the between-donor standard deviation exceeded 5%. A statistical classification framework was built for diagnosing cytomegalovirus status from the catalog of TCR beta chain sequences. V and J gene assignment, in a later analysis, came from comparing TCR nucleotide sequences with IMGT/GENE-DB human TR gene sequences. Using the TCRdist pipeline, a later analysis assigned CDR3 sequences along with most-parsimonious VDJ recombination scenarios. In a later analysis, each TCR beta chain was defined by its CDR3 amino acid sequence together with its V-gene family, and reads lacking a unique V-gene family were excluded. As a way to deal with suspected cross-contamination and a sequencing artifact, a later analysis dropped hundreds of nucleotide sequences that were highly shared and had low generation probability. In a later analysis, a clonal expansion index was calculated for each public chain from normalized within-repertoire ranks of inferred template counts. Generation probabilities in a later analysis came from a VDJ recombination model fitted to out-of-frame rearrangements, and those results were checked against IGoR. In a later analysis, TCR-TCR, TCR-HLA and TCR-CMV co-occurrence was scored with hypergeometric tests, and a repertoire-size bias correction was applied to TCR pairs. False discovery rates were estimated in a later analysis by permuting HLA or CMV assignments 20 times. In a later analysis, co-occurring TCRs were grouped using DBSCAN, with TCRdist sequence similarity added in when clustering inside HLA-allele-positive subsets. Repertoires with fewer than 30,000 or more than 120,000 public chains, plus five repertoires with anomalous nucleotide sharing, were excluded from co-occurrence clustering. TCRdb carries this immuneACCESS record with in-frame sequences only. Its versions omit some clonotypes, under half of them owing to an unresolved V gene in the studies checked, with the rest unexplained. That table is the source of V, J and clone size, and D and trimming were worked out from the DNA. This sample holds about 110,000 clones; over 75% were observed only once. 4.2% of the sample belongs to the ten largest clones.

V and J are truncated by 6 bases and 1 base respectively, leaving an intervening sequence of 12 bases. CDR1 and CDR2 are read off the germline V gene (reference sequence) as MNHEY and SMNVEV. The CDR3, cysteine through phenylalanine, is 14 amino acids long. Only CDR3 DNA remains: 42 bases, in frame from the first base. This sequence uses TRBV27 and TRBJ1-1; the D segment could be TRBD1, given 6 matching bases. This clonotype originated in a male donor in good health and CMV-seronegative. The sequenced sample was PBMCs. The CDR3 region reads CASRTGGGNTEAFF. The sequence in DNA is TGTGCCAGCAGAACGGGAGGGGGGAACACTGAAGCTTTCTTT.